This T cell receptor beta chain was observed in a study of T cell responses to AZD1222 COVID-19 vaccine. The protocol was immunoSEQ multiplex PCR, while the TCRdb copy is restricted to in-frame clones and leaves out a portion. The table has 150,000 to 250,000 clones, about 93% seen once; the top ten hold around 1%. Trimming stripped 7 bases from V and 2 bases from J, with 8 bases between. In germline, CDR1 is SNHLY, CDR2 FYNNEI. This CDR3 has 12 amino acids. The chain carries TRBV2 and TRBJ2-5; D is perhaps TRBD2 (5 bases). This receptor was identified in an adult who received the AZD1222 COVID-19 vaccine. The sample here was peripheral blood, taken 28 days after the second AZD1222 dose. CDR3 DNA sequence: TGTGCCAGCACTCCGGGACAAGAGACCCAGTACTTC. Translation gives CASTPGQETQYF.